This T cell receptor beta chain was observed in a study of blood T cell repertoires in COVID-19 (dated by TCRdb to about 2020). The study in broad terms: Samples covering the acute and convalescent phases of COVID-19 were provided by collaborators in the United States, Italy and Spain. Deeply sampled blood TCRbeta repertoires from subjects exposed to, actively infected with, or recovered from COVID-19 were included in the dataset. The samples were drawn from the first 160 participants of the ongoing ImmuneRACE study and from about 1,200 subjects provided by 6 global collaborators. The material from the prospective study consisted of cDNA or gDNA derived from T cells, B-cell-depleted T cells, or PBMCs. A freely available public database, intended as a resource for researchers studying the immune response to SARS-CoV-2, is where the repertoires were released. A de-identified subject ID, COVID-19 status, age in years and sex were almost always included in the sample metadata. Where available, HLA class I and class II types were obtained from metadata supplied by the sample provider rather than from assay-based typing. The study at large found these results: Clinical and demographic metadata were provided uncurated, with the amount varying by source and participant.

One collaborating source in Seattle enrolled patients during active infection and followed them longitudinally through the course of disease. Collaborating institutions collected whole blood in K2EDTA tubes following their own protocols. For TCRbeta analysis, collaborators shipped samples in one of three forms: frozen whole blood, isolated PBMCs, or DNA extracted from either of those sample types. The CDR3 has 13 amino acids, counting the end cysteine and phenylalanine. Just CDR3 DNA is preserved here, 39 bases in frame from base 1. The V and J ends are trimmed by 2 bases and 3 bases, leaving 7 bases between them. CDR1 MNHEY and CDR2 SVGAGI were looked up in the germline V gene. As regards this clone: Its binding antigen is unknown. It has no much larger one-base neighbor in the sample; base qualities were not kept.

The immunoSEQ Assay, a bias-controlled multiplex PCR, was used to amplify TCRbeta CDR3 regions from genomic DNA. In the original analysis: The number of nucleated cells in each sample was estimated by amplification of reference gene primers within the assay. To quantify the absolute abundance of each unique TCRbeta CDR3 rearrangement, sequence reads were collapsed and filtered. For each sample, productive Simpson clonality was calculated as the square root of Simpson's diversity index across productive rearrangements. TCRdb stores this immuneACCESS table with in-frame sequences only. Part of the clones is absent; in the studies checked, under half of the shortfall reflects unresolved V genes, and no reason is known for the rest. Clone size and V and J calls were adopted from that table, with D and trimming inferred from the DNA. Across this sample there are around 210,000 clones, with approximately 86% seen only once. The ten largest clones represent 0.9% to 0.95% of the sample.

Recombination connected TRBV6-5 to TRBJ1-2; a tentative D call is TRBD1 (5 bases match). The sample taken for sequencing was peripheral blood. This TCR was sampled from a man between 60 and 75 years old with COVID-19, enrolled during active disease. CDR3 region: CASSYTGHYGYTF. The bases read TGTGCCAGCAGTTACACAGGCCACTATGGCTACACCTTC.